The clone carrying this TCR beta chain appeared many times. Its antigen remains unidentified. The CDR3 covers 16 residues. Per the germline V gene, CDR1 is SGHRS and CDR2 is YFSETQ. V was clipped by 0 bases and J by 7 bases, with 16 bases between them. These data come from a study of regulatory T cells in long-lasting Graves disease. Study-level information: Positivity for TSH receptor antibodies plus over 5 years of antithyroid drugs meant persistent Graves' disease.

Construction of TCR beta libraries relied on iRepertoire HTBI primers and on Arm-PCR targeting CDR3 regions. The authors' processing: Sample data revealed some 58 TRBV and over twelve TRBJ segments. TCRdb used MiXCR to reprocess the multiplex PCR reads, holding one entry per CDR3 protein. TCRdb assigned the V and J calls; the authors' analysis was not used. The data show around 460,000 distinct CDR3 sequences, about 22% seen once. General study points: There were preferences for TRBV28, TRBJ1-2 and TRBJ2-5 in persistent disease.

Sample time point: persistent/refractory GD, antithyroid drugs over 5 years with positive TRAb. After RNA was extracted from PBMCs, the TCR library was made from it. The chain is built from TRBV5-1 and TRBJ1-4; weak D call: TRBD1 (5 bases). The receptor was isolated from a female donor with Graves disease. The material sequenced was peripheral blood mononuclear cells (PBMCs), taken when the disease was refractory, from a patient treated with antithyroid drugs. CDR3 protein: CASSLEQGNLGEKLFF. CDR3 in DNA: TGCGCCAGCAGCTTGGAGCAGGGAAATTTGGGTGAAAAACTGTTTTTT.